The sample holds one count of the clone carrying this T cell receptor beta chain. No cell sorting was done before RNA was extracted from the tissue. The normal lung tissue was taken more than 3 cm from the tumor edge. The germline CDR1 and CDR2 sequences are SQVTM and ANQGSEA. Unmatched junction bases numbered 4, after V lost 5 bases and J lost 3 bases. This CDR3 has 13 residues. This entry belongs to a study of tumor and adjacent non-tumor tissue in lung cancer. TCRbeta libraries were built with three rounds of nested PCR, modified from ARM-PCR. TCRdb ran MiXCR on the multiplex PCR reads and lists one entry per CDR3 protein. The table has 45,000 to 65,000 distinct CDR3 sequences, 74% seen once; the top ten hold around 23%.

This TCR came from a woman aged 60-75 years with non-small cell lung cancer. The sequencing sample was made of distant non-tumor lung tissue. V gene TRBV29-1 combines with J gene TRBJ1-2, with 9 positions matching TRBD1. The CDR3 loop reads CSVSGQGDYGYTF. The CDR3 DNA follows: TGCAGCGTTTCGGGACAGGGAGACTATGGCTACACCTTC.